This T cell receptor beta chain came from a study of OX40 agonist ivuxolimab in advanced cancers. About the research overall: Participants, approximately 80% male, averaged about 59 years of age, ranging from about 23 to 90.

There are a few counts of this clone. The antigen remains unidentified. The same CDR3 can be traced to other DNA sequences in this sample. Notes on the study in general: Clonal expansion from baseline to week 6 occurred in both CD4+ and CD8+ T cells.

Germline-derived CDR1 and CDR2 are SEHNR and FQNEAQ (reference sequence). V lost 5 bases and J 0 bases, leaving 8 bases between the germline ends. The CDR3 sequence is 14 residues long. Libraries were prepared by immunoSEQ multiplex PCR; TCRdb keeps only in-frame clonotypes and omits some of them. The sample includes some 79,000 clones, approximately 85% of them seen just once. The sequence came from an adult with an advanced solid tumor such as melanoma, head and neck, liver or kidney cancer. The chain joins TRBV7-9 to TRBJ2-1, with D unresolved. The material sequenced was CD4+ or CD8+ T cells sorted from blood, taken in a trial of the OX40 agonist ivuxolimab. For the CDR3, the DNA is TGTGCCAGCAGCCCTAGGAGCTCCTACAATGAGCAGTTCTTC. This codes for CASSPRSSYNEQFF.